What follows is one T cell receptor beta chain and its context. Antigen specificity is unknown. This record comes from a study of cytomegalovirus exposure and HLA in healthy donors. Regarding the study as a whole: TCR sequences were mostly rare, though some public TCRs occurred in many donors.

Method: immunoSEQ multiplex PCR; TCRdb's copy keeps in-frame clones and lacks some. The table lists 150,000 to 200,000 clones, approximately 84% of them singletons, with around 7% in the top ten. This CDR3 has 15 residues. Germline V gives CDR1 LGHNA, CDR2 YNFKEQ. V shed 5 bases, J shed 4 bases, and the junction held 5 bases outside the gene matches. The chain carries TRBV4-2 and TRBJ2-5; the match to TRBD2 covers 12 bases. The sequenced material came from PBMCs. This sequence originates from a man aged 18 to 35 in good health and CMV-seropositive. The chain's CDR3 is CASSELAGGSETQYF. The CDR3 nucleotides are TGTGCCAGCAGCGAACTAGCGGGAGGATCAGAGACCCAGTACTTC.